The 23 T cell receptor beta chains listed next were all sequenced from one sample in a study of regulatory T cells in long-lasting Graves disease. Arm-PCR with iRepertoire HTBI primers amplified the CDR3 regions for these TCR beta libraries. MiXCR was run by TCRdb on the multiplex PCR reads, yielding one entry per CDR3 protein. The sample lists 350,000 to 550,000 distinct CDR3 sequences, about 14% occurring once. The time point was: newly diagnosed GD, antithyroid drugs for less than 3 months. RNA extracted from PBMCs served as the sequencing template. This same sample was also part of a study on T cells in Graves' hyperthyroidism and ophthalmopathy.

Sequences were derived from peripheral blood mononuclear cells (PBMCs), sampled at new diagnosis, from a patient treated with antithyroid drugs. The receptors were gathered from a woman in her forties or fifties with Graves disease.

Comment on this clonotype: This could be a read error, since a much larger clone is one nucleotide away. This chain links TRBV20-1 with TRBJ2-7; 10 bases map to TRBD2. This CDR3 is 15 amino acids long. Unmatched junction bases numbered 11, after V lost 6 bases and J lost 3 bases. The V gene's germline CDR1 is DFQATT and CDR2 SNEGSKA (reference sequence). The CDR3 nucleotides are TGCAGTGCACTACTAAGGACTAGCGGAGTCTACGAGCAGTACTTC. Protein product: CSALLRTSGVYEQYF.

There are many counts of this clonotype. V and J are TRBV27 and TRBJ1-1; D might be TRBD1 (6 bases). Trimming stripped 5 bases from V and 3 bases from J, with 19 bases between. The length of the CDR3 is 16 residues. Germline V gene data show CDR1 as MNHEY and CDR2 as SMNVEV (reference sequence). CDR3 nucleotide sequence: TGTGCCAGCAGTCCCTGGGCAGGAAAGGGGGACACTGAAGCTTTCTTT. The encoded protein is CASSPWAGKGDTEAFF.

This clonotype was recorded many times. The chain recombines TRBV12-3 or TRBV12-4 with TRBJ2-1; the match to TRBD2 covers 11 bases. CDR3 length: 17 residues. V lost 2 bases and J lost 8; bases outside the gene matches: 11. CDR3 protein: CASSLLVGLAGGYEQFF. The CDR3 DNA sequence: TGTGCCAGCAGTTTATTGGTTGGCCTAGCGGGAGGTTATGAGCAGTTCTTC.

This clonotype was found a few times. This chain connects TRBV10-3 to TRBJ2-3, with TRBD2 matching 8 bases. The CDR3 runs to 14 residues. V was pared by 10 bases and J by 4 bases, with 10 bases of the junction left unmatched. CDR1 is ENHRY, CDR2 SYGVKD, per germline. CDR3: CATRSREVSDTQYF. DNA for the CDR3: TGTGCCACCCGGTCGCGGGAGGTCTCAGATACGCAGTATTTT.

Many counts were recorded for this clonotype. This rearrangement joins TRBV20-1 to TRBJ1-1; D perhaps matches TRBD1 (5 bases). Germline V gene data show CDR1 as DFQATT and CDR2 as SNEGSKA (reference sequence). This CDR3 contains 15 residues. The V and J ends lost 6 bases and 3 bases respectively, with 20 bases between them. The CDR3 sequence is CSAPLREGRDTEAFF. DNA for the CDR3: TGCAGTGCACCCCTCAGGGAGGGGCGGGACACTGAAGCTTTCTTT.

This clonotype has just a few counts. This chain links TRBV5-6 with TRBJ2-2; 10 nucleotides line up with TRBD2. V lost 4 bases, J lost 4 bases, and 4 bases stayed unmatched. The CDR3 runs 15 residues. Germline V gene data show CDR1 as SGHDT and CDR2 as YYEEEE. The CDR3 DNA follows: TGTGCCAGCAGCCCGGGACTAGCGACCACCGGGGAGCTGTTTTTT. This translates into CASSPGLATTGELFF.

This clonotype was counted ten times or more. This chain uses TRBV6-1 with TRBJ2-2; D remains unclear. Germline V gene lookup returns CDR1 MNHNS and CDR2 SASEGT. V lost 5 bases to trimming and J lost 1 base, with 20 bases between them. This CDR3 has 18 residues. The CDR3 DNA is TGTGCCAGCAGTCCCATCCCCCTCGGGCCCGGGAACACCGGGGAGCTGTTTTTT. This encodes CASSPIPLGPGNTGELFF.

The rearrangement links TRBV6-7 to TRBJ2-5, with 9 bases fitting TRBD2. TRBV6-7 is noted as an ORF with a role that remains uncertain. The V gene end was trimmed by 7 bases and the J gene end by 2 bases; junction bases not matched to a gene: 20. CDR3 length: 19 amino acids. The CDR3 spells CASNASPGREGLVQETQYF. For the CDR3, the DNA is TGTGCCAGCAATGCTAGTCCTGGGCGGGAGGGCCTAGTACAAGAGACCCAGTACTTC.

The V and J genes are TRBV11-2 and TRBJ2-6; 7 bases agree with TRBD1. V trimming: 8 bases; J trimming: 2 bases; junction bases outside the gene matches: 12. Germline CDR1 SGHAT, CDR2 FQNNGV. This CDR3 has 17 residues. CDR3 DNA: TGTGCCAGCGCGAGTGTGAGGGGGCCGGCTGGGGCCAACGTCCTGACTTTC. Residues: CASASVRGPAGANVLTF.

The V gene is TRBV13, the J gene TRBJ2-5; 7 bases match TRBD2. CDR3 length equals 14 residues. The germline V gene has CDR1 PRHDT and CDR2 FYEKMQ (reference sequence). J lost 1 base, V lost 3 bases, and 2 bases had no gene match. In DNA form, the CDR3 reads TGTGCCAGCAGCTTCGGGAGGCCCCAAGAGACCCAGTACTTC. Translated, it gives CASSFGRPQETQYF.

This clonotype appeared many times. The V and J genes are TRBV10-3 and TRBJ2-5, with TRBD1 matching 8 bases. CDR3 length: 14 residues. V was pared by 5 bases and J by 2 bases, with 4 bases of the junction left unmatched. Germline lookup yields CDR1 ENHRY and CDR2 SYGVKD. The DNA for the CDR3 is TGTGCCATCAGTCCGGGGACAGGACAAGAGACCCAGTACTTC. It is translated as CAISPGTGQETQYF.

This clonotype showed up many times. J is TRBJ2-1 and V is TRBV28; 7 positions match TRBD2. V lost 5 bases to trimming and J lost 5 bases; unmatched junction nucleotides: 12. The CDR3 contains 16 residues. CDR1 is MDHEN and CDR2 is SYDVKM in the germline V gene. The CDR3 protein is CASSPPHGGGHNEQFF. The CDR3 DNA reads TGTGCCAGCAGTCCCCCTCATGGGGGGGGTCACAATGAGCAGTTCTTC.

Concerning this clonotype: Germline and junction disagree at one end, which may indicate a read error. This chain uses TRBV11-2 with TRBJ2-2, with D perhaps matching TRBD2 (6 bases). Per the germline V gene, CDR1 is SGHAT and CDR2 is FQNNGV. The CDR3 runs to 15 residues. Here the CDR3 DNA reads TGTGCCAGCAGGCGGGATCGCGGGAACACCGGGGAGCTGCTTTTT. Translated: CASRRDRGNTGELLF.

This clonotype was recorded at least ten times. A read error may account for a junction end that differs from germline. The chain joins TRBV7-9 to TRBJ1-2, with D uncertain. The CDR3 has 13 residues. Germline values: CDR1 SEHNR, CDR2 FQNEAQ (reference sequence). The CDR3 bases are TGTGCCAGCAGCCTAGCGGACCCTGATGGCTACACCTTC. It yields the protein CASSLADPDGYTF.

This chain uses TRBV5-1 with TRBJ2-5; a weak D match, TRBD1 (5 bases). Trimming left V 5 bases short and J 2 bases short, with 13 bases between. Per the germline V gene, CDR1 is SGHRS and CDR2 is YFSETQ. CDR3 length: 14 amino acids. CDR3 amino acids: CASRTGHPQETQYF. CDR3 coding DNA: TGCGCCAGCAGAACTGGACACCCGCAAGAGACCCAGTACTTC.

This clonotype was seen ten or more times. The CDR3 is CASSFYRGYTQYF. The CDR3 bases are TGTGCCAGCAGTTTCTACAGGGGATACACGCAGTATTTT. This chain uses TRBV6-5 with TRBJ2-3, with 7 bases that match TRBD1. From germline, CDR1 is MNHEY and CDR2 SVGAGI. With 4 bases clipped from V and 9 bases from J, the junction kept 7 bases outside the gene matches. The CDR3 runs 13 residues.

This chain connects TRBV10-3 to TRBJ2-1, with 9 bases that match TRBD1. CDR1 is ENHRY, CDR2 SYGVKD, per germline. V trimming: 8 bases; J trimming: 4 bases; junction bases outside the gene matches: 6. This CDR3 is 14 amino acids long. The CDR3 protein is CAIRGGTGYNEQFF. The CDR3 bases are TGTGCCATCCGAGGCGGGACAGGGTACAATGAGCAGTTCTTC.

The chain employs TRBV20-1 and TRBJ2-1, with D unresolved. The CDR3 is 14 amino acids. Germline assignment: CDR1 DFQATT and CDR2 SNEGSKA (reference sequence). Trimming left V 1 base short and J 4 bases short, with 11 bases between. The CDR3 nucleotides are TGCAGTGCTAGAGTAAGCGAGTATTACAATGAGCAGTTCTTC. It is translated as CSARVSEYYNEQFF.

This rearrangement joins TRBV29-1 to TRBJ1-1, with D possibly matching TRBD1 (5 bases). The germline V and J ends were trimmed by 6 bases and 5 bases, with 13 bases remaining between them. The germline CDR1 and CDR2 sequences are SQVTM and ANQGSEA. The CDR3 spans 12 residues. The CDR3: CSVDGGWTEAFF. Here the CDR3 DNA reads TGCAGCGTGGACGGGGGGTGGACTGAAGCTTTCTTT.

There are a few counts of this clonotype. The chain is built from TRBV11-2 and TRBJ2-3; 7 bases match TRBD1. Per the germline V gene, CDR1 is SGHAT and CDR2 is FQNNGV. The CDR3 is 12 residues long. V shed 7 bases, J shed 9 bases, and the junction held 7 bases outside the gene matches. The CDR3 sequence is CASTRDSWTQYF. The CDR3 nucleotides are TGTGCCAGCACCCGGGACAGCTGGACGCAGTATTTT.

The sample holds many counts of this clonotype. The V call is TRBV30, the J call TRBJ2-1; tentatively, D is TRBD1 or TRBD2 (5 bases each). This CDR3 comprises 14 residues. Germline V gene lookup returns CDR1 GTSNPN and CDR2 SVGIG (reference sequence). V was pared by 8 bases and J by 5 bases, with 19 bases between. CDR3: CAGTGISSDNEQFF. In DNA, the CDR3 is TGTGCCGGGACCGGGATCTCCAGCGACAATGAGCAGTTCTTC. Looking up the rest from reference TRBV30 and TRBJ2-1 gives the full variable domain: SQTIHQWPATLVQPVGSPLSLECTVEGTSNPNLYWYRQAAGRGLQLLFYSVGIGQISSEVPQNLSASRPQDRQFILSSKKLLLSDSGFYLCAGTGISSDNEQFFGPGTRLTVL.

The chain recombines TRBV4-1 with TRBJ1-4, with D tentatively TRBD1 (6 bases). With 6 bases removed from V and 5 bases from J, the gap between germline ends came to 19 bases. This CDR3 contains 16 residues. Germline V gives CDR1 MGHRA, CDR2 YSYEKL. CDR3 protein: CASSTLRGALNEKLFF. CDR3 in DNA: TGCGCCAGCAGTACCCTTCGGGGGGCCTTAAATGAAAAACTGTTTTTT.

This rearrangement joins TRBV9 to TRBJ1-1, with a possible D match to TRBD1 (5 bases). The CDR3 is 15 residues long. Germline CDR1 is SGDLS and CDR2 is YYNGEE. V was shortened by 3 bases and J by 2 bases, with 14 bases between the two germline ends. The CDR3 here is CASSGGVGVNTEAFF. The CDR3 nucleotides are TGTGCCAGCAGCGGGGGGGTTGGGGTAAACACTGAAGCTTTCTTT.